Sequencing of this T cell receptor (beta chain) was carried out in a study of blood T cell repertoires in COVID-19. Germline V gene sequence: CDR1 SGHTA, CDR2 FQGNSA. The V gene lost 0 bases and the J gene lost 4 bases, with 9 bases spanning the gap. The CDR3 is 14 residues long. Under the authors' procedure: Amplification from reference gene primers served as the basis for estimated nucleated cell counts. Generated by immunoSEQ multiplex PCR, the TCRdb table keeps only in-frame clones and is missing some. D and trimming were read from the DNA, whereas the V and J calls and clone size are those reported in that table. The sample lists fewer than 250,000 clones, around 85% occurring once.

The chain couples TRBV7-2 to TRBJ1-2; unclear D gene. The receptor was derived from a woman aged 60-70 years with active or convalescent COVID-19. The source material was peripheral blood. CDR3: CASSLAAVIYGYTF. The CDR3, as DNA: TGTGCCAGCAGCTTAGCGGCGGTGATCTATGGCTACACCTTC.